These 21 T cell receptor beta chains came from one sample sequenced in a study of blood T cell repertoires in COVID-19. Method: immunoSEQ multiplex PCR; TCRdb's copy keeps in-frame clones and lacks some. Of some 140,000 clones in the sample, around 82% are singletons; the top ten hold 0.63%. Sequenced input: peripheral blood. The receptors stem from a man in his 60s with COVID-19, enrolled during active disease.

The V gene is TRBV6-6, the J gene TRBJ1-1, with D possibly matching TRBD1 (5 bases). V was cut by 0 bases and J by 0 bases, with 8 bases left in between. The CDR3 is made up of 15 amino acids. CDR1 is MNHNY, CDR2 SVGAGI, per germline (reference sequence). This chain's CDR3 is CASSYSNRMNTEAFF. The CDR3, as DNA: TGTGCCAGCAGTTACTCGAACAGGATGAACACTGAAGCTTTCTTT.

The gene calls are TRBV5-6 and TRBJ2-3; TRBD1 aligns across 7 bases. This CDR3 region has 16 residues. Germline lookup yields CDR1 SGHDT and CDR2 YYEEEE. V was clipped by 0 bases and J by 5 bases; unmatched bases: 9. The DNA for the CDR3 is TGTGCCAGCAGCTTGGTCTCCGGGACAGCGATAGATACGCAGTATTTT. Translation gives CASSLVSGTAIDTQYF.

The chain uses TRBV10-3 and TRBJ1-1; D unresolved. CDR1 and CDR2 (germline): ENHRY, SYGVKD. The CDR3 spans 15 residues. The V end lost 3 bases, the J end lost 0 bases, and 11 bases lay between the germline ends. In DNA form, the CDR3 reads TGTGCCATCAGTGATTCGCACATACTGAACACTGAAGCTTTCTTT. It is translated as CAISDSHILNTEAFF.

The chain uses TRBV5-6 and TRBJ1-1, with 8 bases fitting TRBD1. CDR1 and CDR2 from the germline V gene are SGHDT and YYEEEE. V was clipped by 0 bases and J by 7 bases; unmatched bases: 2. CDR3 length equals 13 residues. The CDR3 region is CASSLAGGGEAFF. The CDR3 coding sequence is TGTGCCAGCAGCTTGGCAGGGGGCGGTGAAGCTTTCTTT.

The rearrangement joins TRBV5-4 to TRBJ2-7; TRBD2 aligns across 7 bases. There are 14 residues in the CDR3. V lost 0 bases, J lost 2 bases, and 2 bases stayed unmatched. Germline V gives CDR1 SGHNT, CDR2 YYREEE (reference sequence). CDR3 DNA: TGTGCCAGCAGCTTGGTAAGCGGGACCTACGAGCAGTACTTC. The encoded protein is CASSLVSGTYEQYF. Combining the CDR3 with reference TRBV5-4 and TRBJ2-7 gives the whole variable domain ETGVTQSPTHLIKTRGQQVTLRCSSQSGHNTVSWYQQALGQGPQFIFQYYREEENGRGNFPPRFSGLQFPNYSSELNVNALELDDSALYLCASSLVSGTYEQYFGPGTRLTVT.

CDR3 sequence: CASSLGPTGSTDTQYF. For the CDR3, the DNA is TGTGCCAGCAGCTTAGGCCCGACAGGGAGCACAGATACGCAGTATTTT. The rearrangement uses TRBV13 and TRBJ2-3; 7 bases align to TRBD1. The CDR3 loop spans 16 amino acids. The trim removed 0 bases at V and 0 bases at J, leaving 3 bases unmatched. The germline V gene encodes CDR1 PRHDT and CDR2 FYEKMQ (reference sequence).

This chain joins TRBV7-2 and TRBJ2-3; D is ambiguous. The CDR3 has 14 residues. Germline CDR1 SGHTA, CDR2 FQGNSA. V was trimmed by 3 bases and J by 4 bases, leaving 11 bases between them. In DNA form, the CDR3 reads TGTGCCAGCAGCTTTGCCAACGCGGCAGATACGCAGTATTTT. Protein sequence: CASSFANAADTQYF. The variable domain in full, completed from reference TRBV7-2 and TRBJ2-3, reads GAGVSQSPSNKVTEKGKDVELRCDPISGHTALYWYRQSLGQGLEFLIYFQGNSAPDKSGLPSDRFSAERTGGSVSTLTIQRTQQEDSAVYLCASSFANAADTQYFGPGTRLTVL.

This chain joins TRBV18 and TRBJ1-4; perhaps TRBD1 as D (5 bases). This CDR3 has 15 amino acids. Germline CDR1 KGHSH, CDR2 LQKENI. V was shortened by 4 bases and J by 3 bases, with 12 bases between the two germline ends. CDR3 protein: CASSRRAGANEKLFF. CDR3 nucleotide sequence: TGTGCCAGCTCACGCCGGGCGGGGGCTAATGAAAAACTGTTTTTT.

The CDR3 sequence is CASSLRQGPGTEAFF. The CDR3 DNA sequence: TGTGCCAGCAGCCTAAGACAGGGGCCGGGCACTGAAGCTTTCTTT. The rearrangement joins TRBV13 to TRBJ1-1; TRBD1 matches 8 bases. The length of the CDR3 is 15 residues. Germline CDR1 PRHDT, CDR2 FYEKMQ (reference sequence). The V segment lost 5 bases and the J segment 4 bases; nucleotides outside the gene matches: 9.

The chain carries TRBV27 and TRBJ1-1; D might be TRBD1 (6 bases). V was pared by 2 bases and J by 10 bases, with 14 bases between. Germline V gene data show CDR1 as MNHEY and CDR2 as SMNVEV (reference sequence). CDR3 length equals 13 residues. CDR3 protein: CASSLTDRSGAFF. The CDR3 region has the DNA TGTGCCAGCAGTTTAACAGACAGGTCGGGAGCTTTCTTT.

The chain employs TRBV5-1 and TRBJ2-5; maybe TRBD2 (6 bases). The CDR3 has 13 amino acids. With 4 bases removed from V and 5 bases from J, the gap between germline ends came to 12 bases. From germline, CDR1 is SGHRS and CDR2 YFSETQ. The CDR3 protein is CASSVGGGETQYF. In DNA form, the CDR3 reads TGCGCCAGCAGCGTGGGTGGAGGGGAGACCCAGTACTTC.

V gene TRBV14 combines with J gene TRBJ2-1; D is unclear. V lost 4 bases and J lost 6, with 7 bases in between. Looked up from germline, CDR1 is SGHDN and CDR2 is FVKESK. The CDR3 spans 12 residues. CDR3 in amino acids: CASSRSLNEQFF. As DNA, the CDR3 is TGTGCCAGCAGCCGGTCACTCAATGAGCAGTTCTTC.

The rearrangement joins TRBV6-5 to TRBJ1-2; the D gene is possibly TRBD1 (6 bases). V was pared by 5 bases and J by 5 bases, with 9 bases between. The CDR3 loop spans 12 amino acids. The V gene's germline CDR1 is MNHEY and CDR2 SVGAGI. The CDR3 here is CASSITGYGYTF. As DNA, the CDR3 is TGTGCCAGCAGTATTACAGGGTATGGCTACACCTTC.

V usage is TRBV28 and J usage is TRBJ1-1, with 7 bases that match TRBD1. The CDR3 has 16 residues. The germline V gene encodes CDR1 MDHEN and CDR2 SYDVKM. The V and J ends lost 6 bases and 2 bases, in that order; junction bases with no gene match: 12. The CDR3 DNA follows: TGTGCCAGCAGCGTGAACAGGGGCCGTCGAAACACTGAAGCTTTCTTT. It codes for CASSVNRGRRNTEAFF.

V is TRBV29-1 and J is TRBJ1-2, with a possible D match to TRBD1 (5 bases). Trimming pared 4 bases from V and 0 bases from J, leaving 12 bases between. There are 14 residues in the CDR3. CDR1 is SQVTM, CDR2 ANQGSEA, per germline. CDR3 region: CSVALTVPNYGYTF. Written as DNA, the CDR3 is TGCAGCGTTGCTTTGACAGTACCTAACTATGGCTACACCTTC.

The chain uses TRBV7-8 and TRBJ2-7; D gene uncertain. V dropped 5 bases and J dropped 7 bases, with 12 bases sitting between them. The CDR3 runs to 12 residues. Germline-derived CDR1 and CDR2 are SGHVS and FQNEAQ. CDR3 DNA: TGTGCCAGCAGCCTACTGCGTTTAGAGCAGTACTTC. Protein: CASSLLRLEQYF. Complete variable domain (other parts from reference TRBV7-8 and TRBJ2-7): GAGVSQSPRYKVAKRGQDVALRCDPISGHVSLFWYQQALGQGPEFLTYFQNEAQLDKSGLPSDRFFAERPEGSVSTLKIQRTQQEDSAVYLCASSLLRLEQYFGPGTRLTVT.

The rearrangement links TRBV29-1 to TRBJ2-7; TRBD1 is a possible D gene (5 bases). Germline V lookup: CDR1 SQVTM, CDR2 ANQGSEA. V dropped 4 bases and J dropped 7 bases, with 14 bases sitting between them. The CDR3 consists of 12 residues. As DNA, the CDR3 is TGCAGCGTTGTACAGGAATCTAGGGAGCAGTACTTC. Residues: CSVVQESREQYF.

In DNA form, the CDR3 reads TGTGCCAGTAGTATGGGCAGAACCGAAGCTTTCTTT. This codes for CASSMGRTEAFF. The J gene is TRBJ1-1, the V gene TRBV19, with D hard to call. V lost 3 bases and J 8 bases, leaving 10 bases between the germline ends. Germline CDR1 reads LNHDA; CDR2 reads SQIVND (reference sequence). The CDR3 length is 12 residues.

The CDR3 protein is CASSLAEAVGTEAFF. CDR3 DNA: TGTGCCAGCAGCTTAGCGGAGGCCGTGGGCACTGAAGCTTTCTTT. The chain carries TRBV7-9 and TRBJ1-1; D unresolved. The germline V and J ends were trimmed by 0 bases and 4 bases, with 12 bases remaining between them. This CDR3 region has 15 residues. The germline CDR1 and CDR2 sequences are SEHNR and FQNEAQ (reference sequence).

The chain links TRBV7-2 to TRBJ1-3; possibly TRBD1 for D (5 bases). Trimming shortened V by 7 bases and J by 4 bases, and 11 bases separated the two germline ends. Germline CDR1 reads SGHTA; CDR2 reads FQGNSA. The CDR3 sequence is 13 residues long. The CDR3 spells CASNGGYGNTIYF. The CDR3 bases are TGTGCCAGCAACGGGGGGTACGGAAACACCATATATTTT.

The V gene is TRBV7-3, the J gene TRBJ2-1; 13 bases line up with TRBD2. The CDR3 has 16 residues. In germline, CDR1 is SGHTA, CDR2 FQGTGA. V lost 5 bases, J lost 9 bases, and 10 bases stayed unmatched. CDR3 loop: CASSPGLAGVSSEQFF. The CDR3, as DNA: TGTGCCAGCAGCCCCGGACTAGCGGGAGTGAGTTCTGAGCAGTTCTTC.